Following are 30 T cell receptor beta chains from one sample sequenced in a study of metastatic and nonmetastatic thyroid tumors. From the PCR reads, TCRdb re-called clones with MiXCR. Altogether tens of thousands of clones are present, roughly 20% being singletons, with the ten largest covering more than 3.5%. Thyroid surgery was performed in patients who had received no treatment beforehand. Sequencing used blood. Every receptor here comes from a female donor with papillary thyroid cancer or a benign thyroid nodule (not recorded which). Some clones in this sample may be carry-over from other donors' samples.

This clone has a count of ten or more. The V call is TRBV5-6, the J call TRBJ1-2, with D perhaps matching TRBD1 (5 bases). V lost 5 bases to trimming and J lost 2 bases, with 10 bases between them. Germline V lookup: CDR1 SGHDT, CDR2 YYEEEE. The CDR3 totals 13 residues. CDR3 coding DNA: TGTGCCAGCAGTTCGACAGTAAACTATGGCTACACCTTC. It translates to CASSSTVNYGYTF.

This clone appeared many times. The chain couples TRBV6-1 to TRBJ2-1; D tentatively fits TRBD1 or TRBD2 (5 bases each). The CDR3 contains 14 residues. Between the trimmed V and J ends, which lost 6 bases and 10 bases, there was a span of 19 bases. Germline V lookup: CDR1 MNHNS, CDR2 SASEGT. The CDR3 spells CASSPGASGAEQFF. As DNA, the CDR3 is TGTGCCAGCAGCCCCGGGGCGAGTGGGGCGGAGCAGTTCTTC.

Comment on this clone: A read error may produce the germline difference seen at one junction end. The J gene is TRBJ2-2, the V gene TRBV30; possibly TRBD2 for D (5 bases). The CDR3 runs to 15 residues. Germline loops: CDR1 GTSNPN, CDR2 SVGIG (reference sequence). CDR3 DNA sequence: TGTGCCTCCCTTTCGGCTAGCAGACTCGGTGGGGTGCTGTTTTTT. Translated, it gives CASLSASRLGGVLFF.

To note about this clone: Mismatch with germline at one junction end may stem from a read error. CDR3 nucleotides: TGTGCCAGCGGCCAAGATCGTAGTGGGAGTTCGAGCTCCTACAATGAGCAGTTCTTC. It codes for CASGQDRSGSSSSYNEQFF. The J gene is TRBJ2-1, the V gene TRBV3-1; D is perhaps TRBD2 (5 bases). CDR1 is LGHDT and CDR2 is YNNKEL in the germline V gene (reference sequence). The CDR3 contains 19 residues.

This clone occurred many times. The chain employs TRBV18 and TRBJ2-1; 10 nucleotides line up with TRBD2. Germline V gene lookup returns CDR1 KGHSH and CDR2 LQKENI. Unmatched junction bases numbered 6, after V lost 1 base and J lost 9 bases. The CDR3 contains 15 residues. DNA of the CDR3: TGTGCCAGCTCACCACAGCGGGGGGGCTCCGGTGAGCAGTTCTTC. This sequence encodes CASSPQRGGSGEQFF.

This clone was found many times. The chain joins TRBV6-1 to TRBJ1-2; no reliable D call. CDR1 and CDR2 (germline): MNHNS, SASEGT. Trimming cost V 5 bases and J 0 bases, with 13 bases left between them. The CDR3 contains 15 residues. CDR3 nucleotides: TGTGCCAGCAGTCGTCCGTGGGGTACTAACTATGGCTACACCTTC. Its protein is CASSRPWGTNYGYTF.

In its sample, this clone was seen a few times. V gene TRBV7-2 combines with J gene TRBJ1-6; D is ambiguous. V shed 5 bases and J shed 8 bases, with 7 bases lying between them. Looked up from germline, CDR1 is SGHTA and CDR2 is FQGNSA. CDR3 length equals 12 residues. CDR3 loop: CASSTWDSPLHF. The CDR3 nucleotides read TGTGCCAGCAGCACCTGGGATTCACCCCTCCACTTT. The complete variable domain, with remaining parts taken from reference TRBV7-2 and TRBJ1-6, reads GAGVSQSPSNKVTEKGKDVELRCDPISGHTALYWYRQSLGQGLEFLIYFQGNSAPDKSGLPSDRFSAERTGGSVSTLTIQRTQQEDSAVYLCASSTWDSPLHFGNGTRLTVT.

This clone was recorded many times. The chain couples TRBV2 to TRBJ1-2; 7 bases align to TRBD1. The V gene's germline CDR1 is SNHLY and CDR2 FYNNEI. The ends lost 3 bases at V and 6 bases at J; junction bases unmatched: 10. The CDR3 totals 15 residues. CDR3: CASSEPRGQRNGYTF. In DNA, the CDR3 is TGTGCCAGCAGTGAGCCGAGGGGACAGCGCAATGGCTACACCTTC.

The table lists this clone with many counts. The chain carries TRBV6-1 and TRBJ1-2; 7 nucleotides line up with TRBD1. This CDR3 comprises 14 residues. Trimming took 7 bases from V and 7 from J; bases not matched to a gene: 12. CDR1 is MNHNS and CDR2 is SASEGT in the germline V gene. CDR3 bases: TGTGCCAGCACCCAAGGGGTAGGGGGCGCTGGCTACACCTTC. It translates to CASTQGVGGAGYTF.

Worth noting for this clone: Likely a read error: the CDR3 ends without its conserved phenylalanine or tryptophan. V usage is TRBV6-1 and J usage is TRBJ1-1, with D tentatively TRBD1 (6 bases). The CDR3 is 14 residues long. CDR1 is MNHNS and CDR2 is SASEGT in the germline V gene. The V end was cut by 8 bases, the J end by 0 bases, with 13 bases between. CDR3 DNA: TGTGCCAGCCTCGGGGGGGCCATGAACACTGAAGCTTTCTGT. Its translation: CASLGGAMNTEAFC.

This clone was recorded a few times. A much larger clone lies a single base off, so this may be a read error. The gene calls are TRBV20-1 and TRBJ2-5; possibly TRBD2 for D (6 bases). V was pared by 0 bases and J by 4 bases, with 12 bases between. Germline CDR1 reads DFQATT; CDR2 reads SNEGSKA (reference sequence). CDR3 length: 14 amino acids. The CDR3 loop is CSARDGAGGETQYF. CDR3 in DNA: TGCAGTGCTAGAGATGGAGCGGGCGGAGAGACCCAGTACTTC.

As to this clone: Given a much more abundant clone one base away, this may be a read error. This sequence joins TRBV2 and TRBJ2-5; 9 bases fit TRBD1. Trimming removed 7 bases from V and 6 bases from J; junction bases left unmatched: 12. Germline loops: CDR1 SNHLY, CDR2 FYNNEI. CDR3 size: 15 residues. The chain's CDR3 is CASNRGQGSSKTQYF. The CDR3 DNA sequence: TGTGCCAGCAACCGCGGACAGGGGTCATCAAAGACCCAGTACTTC. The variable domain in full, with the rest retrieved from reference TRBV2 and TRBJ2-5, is EPEVTQTPSHQVTQMGQEVILRCVPISNHLYFYWYRQILGQKVEFLVSFYNNEISEKSEIFDDQFSVERPDGSNFTLKIRSTKLEDSAMYFCASNRGQGSSKTQYFGPGTRLLVL.

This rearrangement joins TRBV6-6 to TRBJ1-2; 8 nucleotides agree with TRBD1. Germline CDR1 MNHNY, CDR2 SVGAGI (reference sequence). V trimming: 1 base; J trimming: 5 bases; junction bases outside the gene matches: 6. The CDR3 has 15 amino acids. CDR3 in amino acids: CASSYYRTGKYGYTF. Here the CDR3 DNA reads TGTGCCAGCAGTTACTACAGGACAGGGAAATATGGCTACACCTTC.

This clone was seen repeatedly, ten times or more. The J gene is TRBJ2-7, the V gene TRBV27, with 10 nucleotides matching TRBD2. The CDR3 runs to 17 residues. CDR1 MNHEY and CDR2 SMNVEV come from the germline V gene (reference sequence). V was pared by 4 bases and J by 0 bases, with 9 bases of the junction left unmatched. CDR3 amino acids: CASSSFRTSGFSYEQYF. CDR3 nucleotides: TGTGCCAGCAGTTCGTTCAGGACTAGCGGATTCTCCTACGAGCAGTACTTC.

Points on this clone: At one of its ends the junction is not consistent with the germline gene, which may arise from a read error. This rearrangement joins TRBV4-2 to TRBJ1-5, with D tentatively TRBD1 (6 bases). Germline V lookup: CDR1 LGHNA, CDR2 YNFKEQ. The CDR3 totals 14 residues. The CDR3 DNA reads TGTTCCAGCAGCCAAGGGCCAGGGGATCAGCCCCACCATTTT. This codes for CSSSQGPGDQPHHF.

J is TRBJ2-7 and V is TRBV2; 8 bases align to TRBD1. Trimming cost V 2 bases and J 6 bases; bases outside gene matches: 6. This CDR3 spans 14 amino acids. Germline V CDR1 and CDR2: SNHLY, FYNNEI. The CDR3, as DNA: TGTGCCAGCAGTGAAAGGACAGGGCCCTCCGAGCAGTACTTC. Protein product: CASSERTGPSEQYF.

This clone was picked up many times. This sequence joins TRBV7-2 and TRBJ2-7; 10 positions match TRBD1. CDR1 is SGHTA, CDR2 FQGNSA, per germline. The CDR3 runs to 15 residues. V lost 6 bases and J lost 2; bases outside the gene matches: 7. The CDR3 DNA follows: TGTGCCAGCAGTCAATGGACAGGGGGTCCCTACGAGCAGTACTTC. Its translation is CASSQWTGGPYEQYF.

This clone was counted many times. DNA for the CDR3: TGTGCCAGCAGCCGCGGACAGTTTGCGCTTGAGCAGTTCTTC. This codes for CASSRGQFALEQFF. The chain employs TRBV12-3 or TRBV12-4 and TRBJ2-1, with a tentative D call TRBD1 (6 bases). V dropped 6 bases and J dropped 9 bases, with 18 bases sitting between them. CDR3 length: 14 residues.

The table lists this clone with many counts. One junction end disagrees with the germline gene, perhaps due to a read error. Here the CDR3 reads CASSRLPNTEAFF. For the CDR3, the DNA is TGTGCTAGCAGCCGTCTTCCGAACACTGAAGCTTTCTTT. The V call is TRBV7-7, the J call TRBJ1-1, with D unresolved. Per germline, CDR1 SSHAT and CDR2 FNYEAQ (reference sequence). The CDR3 spans 13 residues.

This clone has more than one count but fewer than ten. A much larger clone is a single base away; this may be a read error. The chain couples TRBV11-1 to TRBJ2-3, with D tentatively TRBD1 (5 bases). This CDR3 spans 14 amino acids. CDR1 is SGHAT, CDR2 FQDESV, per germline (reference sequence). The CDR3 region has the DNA TGTGCCGGCAGCGACCCTACAGGTACAGATACGCAGTATTTT. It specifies CAGSDPTGTDTQYF.

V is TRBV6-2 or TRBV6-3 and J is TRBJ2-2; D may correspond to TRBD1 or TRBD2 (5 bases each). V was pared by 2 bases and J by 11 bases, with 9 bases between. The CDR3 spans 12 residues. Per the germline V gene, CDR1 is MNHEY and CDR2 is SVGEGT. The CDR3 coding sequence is TGTGCCAGCAGTTACGGGACCTGTGAGCTGTTTTTT. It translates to CASSYGTCELFF.

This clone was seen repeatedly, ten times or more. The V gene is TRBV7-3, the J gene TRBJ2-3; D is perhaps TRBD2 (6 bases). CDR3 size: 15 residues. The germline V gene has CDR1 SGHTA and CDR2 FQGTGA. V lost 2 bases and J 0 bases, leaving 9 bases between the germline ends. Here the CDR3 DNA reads TGTGCCAGCAGCTTAGTTCGGGAGAGCACAGATACGCAGTATTTT. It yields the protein CASSLVRESTDTQYF.

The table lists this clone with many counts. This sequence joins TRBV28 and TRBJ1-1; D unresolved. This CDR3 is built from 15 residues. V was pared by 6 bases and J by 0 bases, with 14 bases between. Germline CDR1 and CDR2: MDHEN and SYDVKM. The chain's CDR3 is CASSSAPMMNTEAFF. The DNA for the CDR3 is TGTGCCAGCAGCTCCGCGCCGATGATGAACACTGAAGCTTTCTTT.

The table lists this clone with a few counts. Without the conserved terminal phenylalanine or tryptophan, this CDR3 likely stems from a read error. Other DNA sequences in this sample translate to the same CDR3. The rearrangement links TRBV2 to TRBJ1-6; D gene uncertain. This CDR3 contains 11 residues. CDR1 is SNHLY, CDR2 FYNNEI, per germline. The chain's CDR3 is CVSSGSSPLHL. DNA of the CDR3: TGTGTTTCCAGCGGGAGCTCACCCCTCCACCTT.

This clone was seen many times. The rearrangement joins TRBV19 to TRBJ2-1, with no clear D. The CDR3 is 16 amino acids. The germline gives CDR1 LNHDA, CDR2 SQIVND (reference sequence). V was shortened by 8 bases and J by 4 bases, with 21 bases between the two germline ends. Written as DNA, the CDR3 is TGTGCCAGTTCAATTTACAGTGTGCGGTATTACAATGAGCAGTTCTTC. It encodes CASSIYSVRYYNEQFF.

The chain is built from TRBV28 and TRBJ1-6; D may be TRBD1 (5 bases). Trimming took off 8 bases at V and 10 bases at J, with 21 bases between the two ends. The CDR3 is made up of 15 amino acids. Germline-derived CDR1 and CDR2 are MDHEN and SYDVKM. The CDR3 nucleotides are TGTGCCAGCGCTCGCCCGTGGATAGGGGTATCACCCCTCCACTTT. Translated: CASARPWIGVSPLHF.

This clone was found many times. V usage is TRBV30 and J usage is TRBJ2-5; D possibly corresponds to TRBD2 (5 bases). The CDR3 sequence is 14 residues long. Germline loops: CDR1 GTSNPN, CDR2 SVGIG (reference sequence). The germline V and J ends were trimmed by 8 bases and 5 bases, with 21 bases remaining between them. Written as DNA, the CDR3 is TGTGCCCACACTCATTTTGGAGGCGAGGAGACCCAGTACTTC. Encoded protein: CAHTHFGGEETQYF.

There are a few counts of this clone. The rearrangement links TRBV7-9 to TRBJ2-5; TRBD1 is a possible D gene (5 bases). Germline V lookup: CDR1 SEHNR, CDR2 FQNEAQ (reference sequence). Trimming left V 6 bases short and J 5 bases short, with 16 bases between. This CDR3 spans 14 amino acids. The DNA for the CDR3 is TGTGCCAGCAGTTTAAGCCAGGGTACGGAGACCCAGTACTTC. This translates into CASSLSQGTETQYF.

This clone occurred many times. CDR3 in amino acids: CASLTRGQSLANYGYTF. The CDR3 nucleotides are TGTGCCAGCCTCACGAGGGGACAGAGCTTAGCTAACTATGGCTACACCTTC. The chain has TRBV28 and TRBJ1-2; 7 bases match TRBD1. With V trimmed by 8 bases and J by 0 bases, 15 bases remained unmatched. Germline V lookup: CDR1 MDHEN, CDR2 SYDVKM. The CDR3 has 17 amino acids.

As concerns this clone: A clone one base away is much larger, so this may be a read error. The CDR3 loop reads CASSIEGSKDTQYF. The DNA for the CDR3 is TGTGCCAGTAGTATAGAGGGTAGCAAAGATACGCAGTATTTT. The chain recombines TRBV19 with TRBJ2-3; no clear D. CDR1 and CDR2 (germline): LNHDA, SQIVND (reference sequence). This CDR3 comprises 14 residues.